The 26 T cell receptor beta chains in this list originate from one sample, sequenced in a study of regulatory T cells in long-lasting Graves disease. Arm-PCR of CDR3 regions and iRepertoire HTBI primers were used to build TCR beta libraries. TCRdb reprocessed the multiplex PCR reads with MiXCR, giving one entry per CDR3 protein. The table has fewer than 650,000 distinct CDR3 sequences, about 15% seen once. Described time point: newly diagnosed GD, antithyroid drugs for less than 3 months. The TCR library was made from RNA that had been extracted from PBMCs in TRIzol. Another study also made use of these data, one on T cells in Graves' hyperthyroidism and ophthalmopathy.

Specimen: peripheral blood mononuclear cells (PBMCs), collected at new diagnosis, from a patient treated with antithyroid drugs. The receptors come from a man aged 18 to 30 with Graves disease.

This clonotype appeared many times. The rearrangement links TRBV6-1 to TRBJ1-2, with TRBD1 matching over 12 bases. This CDR3 has 18 residues. Germline V gives CDR1 MNHNS, CDR2 SASEGT. J was trimmed by 2 bases and V by 6 bases; bases with no gene match: 13. This CDR3 reads CASSPGQGALFLNYGYTF. CDR3 coding DNA: TGTGCCAGCAGCCCGGGACAGGGGGCTCTTTTTTTGAACTATGGCTACACCTTC.

This clonotype was seen at least ten times. The CDR3 loop is CASSFGRPFATNEKLFF. The CDR3, as DNA: TGTGCCAGCAGTTTCGGACGGCCGTTCGCAACTAATGAAAAACTGTTTTTT. The rearrangement uses TRBV27 and TRBJ1-4; the D is unclear. Trimming removed 3 bases at V and 0 bases at J, with 14 bases between. This CDR3 comprises 17 residues. Germline CDR1 MNHEY, CDR2 SMNVEV (reference sequence). Looking up the rest from reference TRBV27 and TRBJ1-4 gives the full variable domain: EAQVTQNPRYLITVTGKKLTVTCSQNMNHEYMSWYRQDPGLGLRQIYYSMNVEVTDKGDVPEGYKVSRKEKRNFPLILESPSPNQTSLYFCASSFGRPFATNEKLFFGSGTQLSVL.

This clonotype was recorded at least ten times. This rearrangement joins TRBV28 to TRBJ2-3; 7 bases map to TRBD2. The germline CDR1 and CDR2 sequences are MDHEN and SYDVKM. J was trimmed by 0 bases and V by 3 bases; bases with no gene match: 3. This CDR3 has 15 residues. The CDR3 sequence is CASSFGGSSTDTQYF. The DNA of the CDR3 is TGTGCCAGCAGTTTTGGCGGGAGCAGCACAGATACGCAGTATTTT.

This clonotype was recorded many times. In nucleotides, the CDR3 is TGTGCCAGCAGCCCCCGGACTAGTACACTCACAGATACGCAGTATTTT. Its translation is CASSPRTSTLTDTQYF. The chain couples TRBV11-2 to TRBJ2-3, with 7 bases identical to TRBD2. V lost 5 bases to trimming and J lost 2 bases; unmatched junction nucleotides: 10. The length of the CDR3 is 16 residues. Per germline, CDR1 SGHAT and CDR2 FQNNGV.

The chain links TRBV27 to TRBJ2-5; possibly TRBD1 or TRBD2 for D (5 bases each). Germline values: CDR1 MNHEY, CDR2 SMNVEV (reference sequence). CDR3 length: 15 amino acids. V lost 0 bases and J lost 5, with 13 bases in between. Written as DNA, the CDR3 is TGTGCCAGCAGTTTATCGCTCGGGACCGTTGAGACCCAGTACTTC. Residues: CASSLSLGTVETQYF.

The chain is built from TRBV3-1 and TRBJ2-2, with 9 nucleotides matching TRBD2. Germline lookup yields CDR1 LGHDT and CDR2 YNNKEL (reference sequence). After removal of 4 bases from V and 2 bases from J, the junction contained 5 bases not matched to a gene. The CDR3 runs to 16 residues. The CDR3 reads CASSPSGLANTGELFF. The CDR3 DNA reads as TGTGCCAGCAGCCCTTCGGGACTAGCAAACACCGGGGAGCTGTTTTTT.

About this clonotype: A read error may be the cause here, since a much bigger clone is one base away. This chain's CDR3 is CASSSGHRNTEAFF. The CDR3 DNA reads TGTGCCAGCAGCTCGGGACACAGGAACACTGAAGCTTTCTTT. The chain joins TRBV7-9 to TRBJ1-1; tentatively, D is TRBD1 (6 bases). In germline, CDR1 is SEHNR, CDR2 FQNEAQ (reference sequence). The CDR3 runs to 14 residues. V was trimmed by 4 bases and J by 1 base, leaving 10 bases between them.

This clonotype was detected many times. The CDR3 DNA reads as TGTGCCAGCAGGACAATGATAGGGGAACCGAACACTGAAGCTTTCTTT. As protein: CASRTMIGEPNTEAFF. The chain couples TRBV6-1 to TRBJ1-1, with a tentative D call TRBD1 (5 bases). The V and J ends lost 6 bases and 1 base respectively, with 18 bases between them. Germline V gene data show CDR1 as MNHNS and CDR2 as SASEGT. The CDR3 has 16 residues.

This clonotype was seen a few times. The chain employs TRBV12-3 or TRBV12-4 and TRBJ2-4, with a tentative D call TRBD1 (6 bases). The CDR3 totals 11 residues. The CDR3 here is CAVGGKNIQYF. CDR3 DNA: TGTGCAGTAGGGGGCAAAAACATTCAGTACTTC.

This clonotype was counted at least ten times. The CDR3 DNA reads as TGTGCCTGGAGGAGCTACTACGAGCAGTACTTC. It specifies CAWRSYYEQYF. The chain carries TRBV30 and TRBJ2-7; D unresolved. The CDR3 has 11 residues. V lost 3 bases, J lost 3 bases, and 6 bases lay in between. Per germline, CDR1 GTSNPN and CDR2 SVGIG (reference sequence).

This clonotype has ten or more counts. The V gene is TRBV20-1, the J gene TRBJ2-1; unclear D gene. The CDR3 contains 13 residues. The germline V gene encodes CDR1 DFQATT and CDR2 SNEGSKA (reference sequence). V lost 1 base to trimming and J lost 7 bases, with 11 bases between them. For the CDR3, the DNA is TGCAGTGCTAGAGTGGGCTTACGAAATGAGCAGTTCTTC. Translating it yields CSARVGLRNEQFF.

The table lists this clonotype with many counts. The rearrangement links TRBV20-1 to TRBJ2-5; unclear D gene. The germline V gene has CDR1 DFQATT and CDR2 SNEGSKA (reference sequence). V lost 4 bases and J 5 bases, leaving 17 bases between the germline ends. CDR3 size: 14 residues. DNA of the CDR3: TGCAGTGCTACCCTGGACCCTCGGTGGGAGACCCAGTACTTC. This sequence encodes CSATLDPRWETQYF.

This clonotype came up a few times. J is TRBJ2-5 and V is TRBV20-1; TRBD2 agrees at 14 bases. V shed 4 bases and J 5 bases; nucleotides not matched to a gene: 6. The length of the CDR3 is 15 residues. From germline, CDR1 is DFQATT and CDR2 SNEGSKA (reference sequence). The CDR3 DNA follows: TGCAGTGCTATGGGACTAGCGGGAGAGGGTGAGACCCAGTACTTC. This gives the protein CSAMGLAGEGETQYF.

This clonotype was detected only a few times. This chain links TRBV28 with TRBJ1-3; D is unresolved. CDR1 MDHEN and CDR2 SYDVKM come from the germline V gene. V lost 10 bases and J 7 bases, leaving 17 bases between the germline ends. The CDR3 sequence is 13 residues long. The CDR3 reads CATSLLNGNTIYF. DNA of the CDR3: TGTGCCACCTCACTTCTAAATGGGAACACCATATATTTT.

This chain links TRBV5-1 with TRBJ2-5, with 8 bases lining up with TRBD1. The CDR3 length is 17 residues. Germline assignment: CDR1 SGHRS and CDR2 YFSETQ. V shed 3 bases, J shed 6 bases, and the junction held 16 bases outside the gene matches. The CDR3 region is CASSYDNWTGTVKTQYF. The CDR3 bases are TGCGCCAGCAGCTACGACAATTGGACAGGGACCGTAAAGACCCAGTACTTC.

This clonotype came up many times. A junction end diverges from the germline sequence, so it may reflect a read error. J is TRBJ2-7 and V is TRBV5-1, with 10 bases that match TRBD2. Per germline, CDR1 SGHRS and CDR2 YFSETQ. The CDR3 is 15 amino acids. CDR3 nucleotide sequence: TGTGCCAGCAGCCTTGCTAGCGGGGGTTCCTACGAGCAGTACTTC. Translation gives CASSLASGGSYEQYF.

V gene TRBV7-6 combines with J gene TRBJ2-7, with 8 bases identical to TRBD2. The V and J ends lost 2 bases and 2 bases, in that order; junction bases with no gene match: 5. This CDR3 is built from 15 residues. Germline V gene sequence: CDR1 SGHVS, CDR2 FNYEAQ. The chain's CDR3 is CASSLLREGPYEQYF. DNA for the CDR3: TGTGCCAGCAGCTTACTCCGGGAGGGCCCCTACGAGCAGTACTTC.

This clonotype was detected ten times or more. The J gene is TRBJ2-5, the V gene TRBV9; D uncertain. CDR1 is SGDLS, CDR2 YYNGEE, per germline. CDR3 size: 14 residues. The V gene lost 3 bases and the J gene lost 5 bases, with 14 bases spanning the gap. The CDR3 reads CASSAYRVGETQYF. The CDR3 DNA is TGTGCCAGCAGCGCATACCGGGTCGGGGAGACCCAGTACTTC. The full variable domain, rest sourced from reference TRBV9 and TRBJ2-5, is DSGVTQTPKHLITATGQRVTLRCSPRSGDLSVYWYQQSLDQGLQFLIQYYNGEERAKGNILERFSAQQFPDLHSELNLSSLELGDSALYFCASSAYRVGETQYFGPGTRLLVL.

This clonotype was seen only a few times. The rearrangement joins TRBV7-8 to TRBJ2-7; a possible D gene is TRBD1 (5 bases). CDR3 length equals 14 residues. Deletions cut 1 base from V and 3 bases from J, with 10 bases between. Germline V gene sequence: CDR1 SGHVS, CDR2 FQNEAQ. This chain's CDR3 is CASSLVTRDYEQYF. CDR3 sequence (DNA): TGTGCCAGCAGCTTAGTTACCAGGGACTACGAGCAGTACTTC.

This clonotype has ten or more counts. This chain joins TRBV11-3 and TRBJ2-3, with 10 bases lining up with TRBD2. Trimming at V came to 6 bases and at J to 3 bases, leaving 6 bases not matched to a gene. This CDR3 has 15 residues. Germline CDR1 and CDR2: SGHNT and YENEEA. This chain's CDR3 is CASSRTSGKTDTQYF. CDR3 DNA sequence: TGTGCCAGCAGTCGGACTAGCGGAAAGACAGATACGCAGTATTTT. The full variable domain, completed using reference TRBV11-3 and TRBJ2-3, is EAGVVQSPRYKIIEKKQPVAFWCNPISGHNTLYWYLQNLGQGPELLIRYENEEAVDDSQLPKDRFSAERLKGVDSTLKIQPAELGDSAVYLCASSRTSGKTDTQYFGPGTRLTVL.

In its sample, this clonotype was seen many times. The rearrangement uses TRBV11-2 and TRBJ2-3; D may be TRBD1 (5 bases). The CDR3 has 13 residues. The V gene's germline CDR1 is SGHAT and CDR2 FQNNGV. Trimming cost V 5 bases and J 8 bases, with 14 bases left between them. The CDR3 DNA reads TGTGCCAGCAGCACCCAAAGGGGCGTTACGCAGTATTTT. Translating gives CASSTQRGVTQYF. The whole variable domain, filled in from reference TRBV11-2 and TRBJ2-3, reads EAGVAQSPRYKIIEKRQSVAFWCNPISGHATLYWYQQILGQGPKLLIQFQNNGVVDDSQLPKDRFSAERLKGVDSTLKIQPAKLEDSAVYLCASSTQRGVTQYFGPGTRLTVL.

This clonotype has only a few counts. V and J are TRBV28 and TRBJ2-6; no definite D call. V lost 6 bases and J 0 bases, leaving 9 bases between the germline ends. Germline V gene sequence: CDR1 MDHEN, CDR2 SYDVKM. The CDR3 is made up of 15 amino acids. The CDR3 DNA follows: TGTGCCAGCAGGGGCCTCAGCTCTGGGGCCAACGTCCTGACTTTC. This encodes CASRGLSSGANVLTF.

The rearrangement links TRBV30 to TRBJ1-5, with D perhaps TRBD1 (6 bases). V gave up 1 base and J gave up 6 bases, with 16 bases separating them. CDR1 and CDR2 from the germline V gene are GTSNPN and SVGIG (reference sequence). This CDR3 is built from 15 residues. CDR3 region: CAWSGQGLGFQPQHF. The CDR3 DNA reads TGTGCCTGGAGTGGCCAGGGGCTAGGCTTTCAGCCCCAGCATTTT.

The V and J genes are TRBV29-1 and TRBJ2-5; D perhaps matches TRBD2 (5 bases). Trimming left V 6 bases short and J 2 bases short, with 13 bases between. CDR3 size: 13 residues. CDR1 is SQVTM, CDR2 ANQGSEA, per germline. The CDR3 spells CSVEDLWQETQYF. The CDR3 bases are TGCAGCGTGGAGGACCTGTGGCAAGAGACCCAGTACTTC.

In regard to this clonotype: A read error is possible here, since a much larger clone lies one base away. This chain uses TRBV11-2 with TRBJ1-4; D might be TRBD1 (5 bases). CDR1 is SGHAT, CDR2 FQNNGV, per germline. CDR3 length: 14 amino acids. CDR3 in DNA: TGTGCCAGCAGCTTAGCAGGGCCTAATGAAGAACTGTTTTTT. Its translation: CASSLAGPNEELFF.

This clonotype was counted at least ten times. The chain couples TRBV6-1 to TRBJ2-7; possible D gene TRBD1, 6 bases. Germline CDR1 is MNHNS and CDR2 is SASEGT. This CDR3 has 14 residues. V lost 6 bases and J lost 3, with 15 bases in between. CDR3 protein: CASSAREGGYEQYF. The DNA of the CDR3 is TGTGCCAGCAGCGCCAGGGAAGGGGGCTACGAGCAGTACTTC.